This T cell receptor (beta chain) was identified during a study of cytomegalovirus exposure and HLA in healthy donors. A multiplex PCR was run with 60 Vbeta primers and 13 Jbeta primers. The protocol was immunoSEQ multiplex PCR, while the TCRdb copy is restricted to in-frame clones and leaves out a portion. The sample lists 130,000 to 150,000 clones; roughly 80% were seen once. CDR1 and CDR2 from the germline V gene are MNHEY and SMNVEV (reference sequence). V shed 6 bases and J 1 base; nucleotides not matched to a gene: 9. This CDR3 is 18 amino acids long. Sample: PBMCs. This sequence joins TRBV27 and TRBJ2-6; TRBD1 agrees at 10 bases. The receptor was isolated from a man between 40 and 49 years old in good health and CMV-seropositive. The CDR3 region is CASSFRGQGKSGANVLTF. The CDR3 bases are TGTGCCAGCAGCTTCCGGGGACAGGGGAAATCTGGGGCCAACGTCCTGACTTTC.